This paragraph reports one T cell receptor beta chain. The same CDR3 also results from other DNA sequences found in this sample. This sample was taken from a study of shared clonotypes between healthy human individuals. Naive CD8 cells, CD45RO-negative and positively selected for CCR7, excluded terminally differentiated effector memory CD45RA+ cells. The table came from immunoSEQ multiplex PCR; TCRdb's copy has only in-frame clones and leaves some out. The table includes about 2.1 million clones, around 93% detected once. This CDR3 is 12 amino acids long. CDR1 and CDR2 (germline): MNHNY, SVGAGI (reference sequence). V lost 0 bases and J lost 6, with 5 bases in between.

Sequenced material: naive CD8+ T cells from PBMCs. This TCR was recovered from a man aged 18-30 years in good health. Some clones in this sample may be carry-over from other donors' samples. V is TRBV6-6 and J is TRBJ1-2; D is unresolved. CDR3 nucleotides: TGTGCCAGCAGTTACTCGCGAGATGGCTACACCTTC. This gives the protein CASSYSRDGYTF.